A single TCR beta chain is shown here with its context. The antigen remains undetermined. This entry comes from a study of T cell responses to AZD1222 COVID-19 vaccine. Study-wide results and caveats: The span of vaccine-associated CD4 TCRs extended across spike, with dominance at 160-218 and 743-854. Donors were mostly white British, more females; clonal diversity possibly underestimated. Just a handful of people given AZD1222 tested seropositive at baseline.

Repertoires were generated with immunoSEQ multiplex PCR, while TCRdb's copy carries only in-frame clones and drops some. Of 150,000 to 200,000 clones in the sample, 92% are singletons; the top ten hold 1.3%. This specimen was peripheral blood, taken 28 days after the second AZD1222 dose. The sequence was collected from an adult who received the AZD1222 COVID-19 vaccine.

The CDR3 loop reads CASSEGMGTGGGPETQYF. DNA for the CDR3: TGTGCCAGCAGTGAAGGGATGGGGACTGGCGGGGGGCCAGAGACCCAGTACTTC. The rearrangement links TRBV6-1 to TRBJ2-5; 8 positions match TRBD2. Germline V lookup: CDR1 MNHNS, CDR2 SASEGT. CDR3 length equals 18 residues. Trimming cost V 1 base and J 4 bases; bases outside gene matches: 14.